This T cell receptor beta chain was profiled in a study of CD8 T cells in ankylosing spondylitis. Regarding the study as a whole: What appeared characteristic of ankylosing spondylitis blood was a TCR beta motif of 7 or 8 highly homologous variants.

Germline V lookup: CDR1 SQVTM, CDR2 ANQGSEA. V lost 4 bases to trimming and J lost 2 bases, with 12 bases between them. The length of the CDR3 is 14 residues. For this clonotype: Its antigen is still unknown.

TCRdb ran MiXCR on the 5' RACE reads and lists one entry per CDR3 protein. This table has under 400,000 distinct CDR3 sequences, around 10% appearing once. Sequencing was performed on blood, either unsorted or a sorted T cell fraction (not recorded which). The gene calls are TRBV29-1 and TRBJ2-4, with D unresolved. This receptor was identified in a female donor with ankylosing spondylitis or in good health (not recorded which). The DNA for the CDR3 is TGCAGCGTTGCTCTGGGTTCGTCCAAAAACATTCAGTACTTC. This translates into CSVALGSSKNIQYF.